What follows are 5 T cell receptor beta chains derived from one specimen sequenced in a study of regulatory T cells in long-lasting Graves disease. Time point here: persistent/refractory GD, antithyroid drugs over 5 years with positive TRAb. After RNA was extracted from PBMCs, the TCR library was made from it. Both iRepertoire HTBI primers and Arm-PCR of CDR3 regions were used to build the TCR beta libraries. TCRdb itself ran the multiplex PCR reads through MiXCR, one entry per CDR3 protein. The table has almost 350,000 distinct CDR3 sequences, roughly 21% seen once. Sequencing used peripheral blood mononuclear cells (PBMCs), obtained when the disease was refractory, from a patient treated with antithyroid drugs. These receptors all stem from a female donor with Graves disease.

The V gene is TRBV5-1, the J gene TRBJ2-1; TRBD2 aligns across 15 bases. This CDR3 contains 16 residues. Germline lookup yields CDR1 SGHRS and CDR2 YFSETQ. With 3 bases clipped from V and 4 bases from J, the junction kept 2 bases outside the gene matches. CDR3 loop: CASSWGLAGGYNEQFF. In nucleotides, the CDR3 is TGCGCCAGCAGCTGGGGACTAGCGGGGGGATACAATGAGCAGTTCTTC.

There are many counts of this clonotype. The chain carries TRBV6-2 or TRBV6-3 and TRBJ2-4; D might be TRBD2 (6 bases). Looked up from germline, CDR1 is MNHEY and CDR2 is SVGEGT. Trimming cost V 4 bases and J 6 bases, with 16 bases left between them. There are 15 residues in the CDR3. The chain's CDR3 is CASSFETAGLNIQYF. The CDR3 nucleotides read TGTGCCAGCAGTTTCGAGACAGCGGGCCTAAACATTCAGTACTTC.

This clonotype was counted many times. The chain employs TRBV2 and TRBJ2-7; TRBD1 might be the D (5 bases). This CDR3 is built from 14 residues. Germline lookup yields CDR1 SNHLY and CDR2 FYNNEI. V gave up 6 bases and J gave up 0 bases, with 12 bases separating them. CDR3 residues: CASRAQVNSYEQYF. In nucleotides, the CDR3 is TGTGCCAGCAGGGCACAGGTGAACTCCTACGAGCAGTACTTC.

CDR3 protein: CATTPIDSYEQYF. Here the CDR3 DNA reads TGTGCCACCACCCCTATTGATTCCTACGAGCAGTACTTC. This rearrangement joins TRBV27 to TRBJ2-7; D is unresolved. Germline V gene data show CDR1 as MNHEY and CDR2 as SMNVEV (reference sequence). Trimming removed 10 bases from V and 1 base from J, with 14 bases in between. The CDR3 has 13 amino acids.

This clonotype was recorded only once. The chain has TRBV28 and TRBJ2-1; D call uncertain. The CDR3 is made up of 17 amino acids. CDR1 and CDR2 (germline): MDHEN, SYDVKM. V shed 6 bases and J shed 0 bases, with 18 bases lying between them. The DNA for the CDR3 is TGTGCCAGCAGCGCCGAAAGGAAAGCGTACTCCTACAATGAGCAGTTCTTC. It is translated as CASSAERKAYSYNEQFF.